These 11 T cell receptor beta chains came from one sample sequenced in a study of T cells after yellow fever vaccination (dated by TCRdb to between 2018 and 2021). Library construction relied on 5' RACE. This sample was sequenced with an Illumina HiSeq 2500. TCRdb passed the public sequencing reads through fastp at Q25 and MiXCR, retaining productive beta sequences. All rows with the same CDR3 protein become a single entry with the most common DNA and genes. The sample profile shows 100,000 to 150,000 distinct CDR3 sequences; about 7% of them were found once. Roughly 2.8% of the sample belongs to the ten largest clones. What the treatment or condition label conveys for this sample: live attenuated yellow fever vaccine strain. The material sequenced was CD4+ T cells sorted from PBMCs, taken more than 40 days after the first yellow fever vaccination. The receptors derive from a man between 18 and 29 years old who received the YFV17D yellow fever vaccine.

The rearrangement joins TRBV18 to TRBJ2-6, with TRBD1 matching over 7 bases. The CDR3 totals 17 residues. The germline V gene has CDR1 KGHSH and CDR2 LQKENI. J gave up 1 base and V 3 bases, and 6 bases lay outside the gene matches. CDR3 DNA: TGTGCCAGCTCACCCGGGACAGTGATTTCTGGGGCCAACGTCCTGACTTTC. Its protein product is CASSPGTVISGANVLTF.

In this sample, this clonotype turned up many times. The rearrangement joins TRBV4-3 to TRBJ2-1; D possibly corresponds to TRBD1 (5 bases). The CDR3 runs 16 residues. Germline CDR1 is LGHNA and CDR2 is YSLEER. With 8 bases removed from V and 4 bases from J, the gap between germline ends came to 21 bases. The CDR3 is CASGVQVGLGYNEQFF. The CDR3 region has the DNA TGCGCCAGCGGAGTACAGGTGGGTTTGGGATACAATGAGCAGTTCTTC.

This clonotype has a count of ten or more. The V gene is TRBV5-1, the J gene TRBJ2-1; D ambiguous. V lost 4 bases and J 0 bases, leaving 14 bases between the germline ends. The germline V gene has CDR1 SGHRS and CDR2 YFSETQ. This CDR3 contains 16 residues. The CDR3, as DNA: TGCGCCAGCAGCCCCGGTATGGCACCCTCCTACAATGAGCAGTTCTTC. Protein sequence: CASSPGMAPSYNEQFF. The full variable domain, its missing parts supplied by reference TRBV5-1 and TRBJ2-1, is KAGVTQTPRYLIKTRGQQVTLSCSPISGHRSVSWYQQTPGQGLQFLFEYFSETQRNKGNFPGRFSGRQFSNSRSEMNVSTLELGDSALYLCASSPGMAPSYNEQFFGPGTRLTVL.

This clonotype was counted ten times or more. The CDR3 reads CASSSTGWFTGELFF. The CDR3 region has the DNA TGTGCCAGCAGCTCGACAGGGTGGTTCACCGGGGAGCTGTTTTTT. This chain joins TRBV7-9 and TRBJ2-2, with TRBD1 matching 7 bases. Trimming took 4 bases from V and 4 from J; bases not matched to a gene: 6. CDR3 size: 15 residues. Germline loops: CDR1 SEHNR, CDR2 FQNEAQ (reference sequence).

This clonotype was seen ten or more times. CDR3 loop: CSARPQGEGELFF. The DNA for the CDR3 is TGCAGTGCTAGGCCACAGGGGGAGGGGGAGCTGTTTTTT. V gene TRBV20-1 combines with J gene TRBJ2-2; 8 nucleotides agree with TRBD1. This CDR3 region has 13 residues. CDR1 is DFQATT and CDR2 is SNEGSKA in the germline V gene (reference sequence). The V segment lost 3 bases and the J segment 8 bases; nucleotides outside the gene matches: 5.

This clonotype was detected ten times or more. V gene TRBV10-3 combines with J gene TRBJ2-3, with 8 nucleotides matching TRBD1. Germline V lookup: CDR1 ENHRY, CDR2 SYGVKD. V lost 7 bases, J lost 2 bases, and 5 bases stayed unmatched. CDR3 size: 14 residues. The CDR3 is CAIKADRVTDTQYF. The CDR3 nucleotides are TGTGCCATCAAAGCGGACAGGGTCACAGATACGCAGTATTTT.

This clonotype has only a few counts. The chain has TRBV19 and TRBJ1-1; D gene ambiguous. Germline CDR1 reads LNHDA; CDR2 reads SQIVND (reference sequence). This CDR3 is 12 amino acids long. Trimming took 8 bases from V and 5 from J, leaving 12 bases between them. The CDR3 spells CASGSPRTEAFF. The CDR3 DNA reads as TGTGCCAGTGGCTCCCCCCGGACTGAAGCTTTCTTT. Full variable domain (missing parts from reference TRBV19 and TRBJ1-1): DGGITQSPKYLFRKEGQNVTLSCEQNLNHDAMYWYRQDPGQGLRLIYYSQIVNDFQKGDIAEGYSVSREKKESFPLTVTSAQKNPTAFYLCASGSPRTEAFFGQGTRLTVV.

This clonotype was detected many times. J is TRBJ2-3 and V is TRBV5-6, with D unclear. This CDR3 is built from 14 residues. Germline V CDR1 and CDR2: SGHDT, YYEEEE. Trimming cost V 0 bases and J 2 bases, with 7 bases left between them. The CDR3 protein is CASSLDWVTDTQYF. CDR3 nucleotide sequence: TGTGCCAGCAGCTTGGATTGGGTCACAGATACGCAGTATTTT.

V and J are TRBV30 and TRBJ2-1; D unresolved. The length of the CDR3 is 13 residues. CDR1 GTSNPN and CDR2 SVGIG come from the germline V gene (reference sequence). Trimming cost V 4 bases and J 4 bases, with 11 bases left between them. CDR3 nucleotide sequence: TGTGCCTGGATGGGTCAGGAATACAATGAGCAGTTCTTC. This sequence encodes CAWMGQEYNEQFF.

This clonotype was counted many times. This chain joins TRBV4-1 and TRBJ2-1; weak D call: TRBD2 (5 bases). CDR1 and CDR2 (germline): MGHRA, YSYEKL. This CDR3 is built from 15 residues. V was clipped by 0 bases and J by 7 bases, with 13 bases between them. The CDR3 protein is CASSQDSGGWNEQFF. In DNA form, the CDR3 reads TGCGCCAGCAGCCAAGATAGTGGAGGTTGGAATGAGCAGTTCTTC.

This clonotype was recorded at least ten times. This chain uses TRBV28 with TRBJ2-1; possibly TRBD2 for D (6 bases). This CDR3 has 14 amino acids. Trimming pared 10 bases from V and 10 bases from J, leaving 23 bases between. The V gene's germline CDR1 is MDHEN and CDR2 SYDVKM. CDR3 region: CATEIDQKAGEQFF. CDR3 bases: TGTGCCACCGAAATTGACCAAAAAGCGGGCGAGCAGTTCTTC.